This T cell receptor (beta chain) was captured in a study of blood T cell repertoires in COVID-19 (dated by TCRdb to the early 2020s). Notes on the research overall: Samples covering the acute and convalescent phases of COVID-19 were provided by collaborators in the United States, Italy and Spain. The samples were drawn from the first 160 participants of the ongoing ImmuneRACE study and from under 1,500 subjects provided by 6 global collaborators. A freely available public database, intended as a resource for researchers studying the immune response to SARS-CoV-2, is where the repertoires were released. The material from the prospective study consisted of cDNA or gDNA derived from T cells, B-cell-depleted T cells, or PBMCs. Deeply sampled blood TCRbeta repertoires from subjects exposed to, actively infected with, or recovered from COVID-19 were included in the dataset. Nearly every sample came with metadata listing a de-identified subject ID, COVID-19 status, age in years and sex. Where available, HLA class I and class II types were taken from metadata supplied by the sample provider and were not determined by assay-based typing.

TCRbeta CDR3 regions were amplified from genomic DNA by means of the immunoSEQ Assay, a bias-controlled multiplex PCR. In the original analysis: The number of nucleated cells in each sample was estimated from the amplification of reference gene primers within the assay. Sequence reads were collapsed and filtered to measure the absolute abundance of every unique TCRbeta CDR3 rearrangement. For each sample, productive Simpson clonality was calculated by taking the square root of Simpson's diversity index across productive rearrangements. The table comes from immuneACCESS by way of TCRdb, which keeps in-frame sequences with V and J called. Part of the clones is missing from these tables; in studies checked, under half for an unresolved V gene and the rest for unknown reasons. Clone size and V and J calls were adopted from that table, with D and trimming inferred from the DNA. This sample comprises 130,000 to 150,000 clones, about four fifths of them detected only once. Under 5.5% of the sample is in the top ten clones.

Each collaborating institution followed its own protocols to collect whole blood in K2EDTA tubes. For TCRbeta analysis, collaborators shipped samples in one of three forms: frozen whole blood, isolated PBMCs, or DNA extracted from either of those sample types. Points the paper makes about the study in general: The amount of clinical and demographic metadata varied by source and participant and was provided uncurated.

Including the terminal cysteine and phenylalanine, the CDR3 comprises 15 residues. Only the CDR3 portion is preserved as DNA: 45 bases, with reading frame beginning at the first base. CDR1 and CDR2, looked up from the germline V gene, are MNHNS and SASEGT. V lost 2 bases and J lost 0 bases; the stretch between them is 8 bases long. A note on this clone: The antigen it recognizes is unknown. No per-base quality is available; no much larger clone lies one base away.

The sequence was obtained from a human donor in a cohort sampled during active COVID-19. The rearranged segments are TRBV6-1 and TRBJ2-4; too little of a D gene remains to name it. Sequencing was done on a sample of peripheral blood. The DNA sequence is TGTGCCAGCAGTGAAATGAGAGAAGCCAAAAACATTCAGTACTTC. Its protein product is CASSEMREAKNIQYF.